A single sample is the source of the 10 T cell receptor beta chains below, sequenced in a study of blood T cell repertoires in COVID-19. The protocol was immunoSEQ multiplex PCR, while the TCRdb copy is restricted to in-frame clones and leaves out a portion. The repertoire consists of tens of thousands of clones, with about 89% occurring once and the leading ten covering around 7%. Sample: peripheral blood. These receptors were collected from a human donor with acute or convalescent COVID-19. The donor label of this sample is uncertain.

The chain joins TRBV7-9 to TRBJ1-2; a weak D match, TRBD1 (6 bases). V lost 0 bases, J lost 8 bases, and 16 bases lay in between. Germline CDR1 is SEHNR and CDR2 is FQNEAQ (reference sequence). The CDR3 sequence is 15 residues long. DNA for the CDR3: TGTGCCAGCAGCTTAGCGAGGGGGACGTCGGGCGGCTACACCTTC. This translates into CASSLARGTSGGYTF. Full variable domain (remainder filled in from reference TRBV7-9 and TRBJ1-2): DTGVSQNPRHKITKRGQNVTFRCDPISEHNRLYWYRQTLGQGPEFLTYFQNEAQLEKSRLLSDRFSAERPKGSFSTLEIQRTEQGDSAMYLCASSLARGTSGGYTFGSGTRLTVV.

The rearrangement links TRBV19 to TRBJ1-6; 8 bases line up with TRBD1. Unmatched junction bases numbered 10, after V lost 2 bases and J lost 7 bases. This CDR3 is built from 17 residues. The germline V gene has CDR1 LNHDA and CDR2 SQIVND (reference sequence). In nucleotides, the CDR3 is TGTGCCAGTAGTATACCGATCAGGGGGCGCGGAAATTCACCCCTCCACTTT. Amino acids: CASSIPIRGRGNSPLHF.

V is TRBV5-5 and J is TRBJ1-2; D not certain. The CDR3 consists of 14 residues. The germline gives CDR1 SGHKS, CDR2 YYEKEE (reference sequence). V lost 1 base, J lost 10 bases, and 17 bases lay in between. CDR3 loop: CASSLYSHIEDYTF. The CDR3, as DNA: TGTGCCAGCAGCTTGTATTCCCATATAGAGGACTACACCTTC.

The V gene is TRBV3-1 (or the pseudogene TRBV3-2), the J gene TRBJ2-7, with D perhaps TRBD1 (6 bases). V was cut by 1 base and J by 8 bases, with 12 bases left in between. The CDR3 spans 13 residues. Germline V gene lookup returns CDR1 LGHDT and CDR2 YNNKEL (reference sequence). The CDR3 reads CASSQGLDSKQYF. The CDR3 region has the DNA TGTGCCAGCAGCCAAGGATTGGACAGCAAGCAGTACTTC.

The rearrangement links TRBV29-1 to TRBJ1-2, with 11 bases matching TRBD1. The V segment lost 5 bases and the J segment 3 bases; nucleotides outside the gene matches: 5. Germline V gene sequence: CDR1 SQVTM, CDR2 ANQGSEA. There are 14 residues in the CDR3. Here the CDR3 DNA reads TGCAGCGTTCTCGGGACAGGGGGACACTATGGCTACACCTTC. It codes for CSVLGTGGHYGYTF.

This clone was observed a single time. The rearrangement links TRBV18 to TRBJ2-7; D remains unclear. Germline V gene data show CDR1 as KGHSH and CDR2 as LQKENI. The CDR3 covers 12 residues. The germline V and J ends were trimmed by 3 bases and 3 bases, with 6 bases remaining between them. The CDR3 protein is CASSPSLYEQYF. The CDR3 bases are TGTGCCAGCTCACCGTCCCTCTACGAGCAGTACTTC.

This clone has just one count. CDR3 sequence: CAISSIYGYTF. Written as DNA, the CDR3 is TGTGCCATCAGCAGTATCTATGGCTACACCTTC. This rearrangement joins TRBV10-3 to TRBJ1-2; D not certain. The CDR3 has 11 amino acids. Looked up from germline, CDR1 is ENHRY and CDR2 is SYGVKD. Deletions cut 6 bases from V and 4 bases from J, with 6 bases between.

In its sample, this clone was seen once. CDR3 amino acids: CAWSRQGYWENTEAFF. For the CDR3, the DNA is TGTGCCTGGAGTAGGCAGGGGTATTGGGAGAACACTGAAGCTTTCTTT. The chain combines TRBV30 with TRBJ1-1, with D maybe TRBD1 (6 bases). The germline V gene encodes CDR1 GTSNPN and CDR2 SVGIG (reference sequence). The CDR3 is made up of 16 amino acids. The germline V and J ends were trimmed by 2 bases and 1 base, with 17 bases remaining between them.

DNA for the CDR3: TGTGCCAGCAGCCATTGGCAGGGGGCTGGAAACACCATATATTTT. Encoded protein: CASSHWQGAGNTIYF. This chain joins TRBV3-1 (or the pseudogene TRBV3-2) and TRBJ1-3; 7 bases are a match to TRBD1. The CDR3 is 15 amino acids. The V gene's germline CDR1 is LGHDT and CDR2 YNNKEL (reference sequence). After removal of 3 bases from V and 2 bases from J, the junction contained 4 bases not matched to a gene.

The rearrangement joins TRBV5-1 to TRBJ2-3; the D gene is possibly TRBD2 (5 bases). V was pared by 3 bases and J by 2 bases, with 10 bases between. This CDR3 comprises 14 residues. Germline loops: CDR1 SGHRS, CDR2 YFSETQ. The CDR3 nucleotides read TGCGCCAGCAGCTCCCCGGGGTACACAGATACGCAGTATTTT. Its protein is CASSSPGYTDTQYF.